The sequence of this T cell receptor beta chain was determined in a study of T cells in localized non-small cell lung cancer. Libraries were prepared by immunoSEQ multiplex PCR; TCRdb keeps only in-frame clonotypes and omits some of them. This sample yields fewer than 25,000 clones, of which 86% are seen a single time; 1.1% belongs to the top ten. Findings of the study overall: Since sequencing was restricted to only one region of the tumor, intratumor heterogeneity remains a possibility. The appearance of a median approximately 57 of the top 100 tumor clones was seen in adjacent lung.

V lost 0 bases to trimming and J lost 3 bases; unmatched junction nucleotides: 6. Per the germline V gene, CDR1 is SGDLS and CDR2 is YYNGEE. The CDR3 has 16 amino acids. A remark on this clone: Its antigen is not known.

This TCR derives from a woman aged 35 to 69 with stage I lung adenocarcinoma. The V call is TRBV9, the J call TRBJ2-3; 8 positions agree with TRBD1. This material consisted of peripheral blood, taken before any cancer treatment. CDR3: CASSVGWQGATDTQYF. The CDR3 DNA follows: TGTGCCAGCAGCGTAGGGTGGCAGGGGGCAACAGATACGCAGTATTTT.